Listed below are T cell receptor beta chains from one sample, sequenced in a study of CD8+CD57+ T cells in acquired aplastic anemia. One entry per CDR3 protein, called by TCRdb with MiXCR from the reads. Of about 210,000 distinct CDR3 sequences in the sample, under 65% were seen once. Material for sequencing was sorted CD4+, CD8+, or CD8+CD57+ T cells (not recorded which) from PBMCs. The source of these receptors is a human donor in good health. Both conserved end residues are part of each CDR3. The D gene is left open where the match is weak. Size values are once, few and many counts, or a class for expanded clones, and some rows have none.

D: TRBD1; size: many; V: TRBV15; J: TRBJ1-2; CDR3: CATSRDLGQGIYGYTF; DNA: TGTGCCACCAGCAGAGATCTGGGACAGGGCATCTATGGCTACACCTTC
D: TRBD2; size: many; V: TRBV20-1; J: TRBJ2-2; CDR3: CSAYSMGLAGVLSGTGELFF; DNA: TGCAGTGCTTACTCGATGGGACTAGCGGGAGTCTTATCAGGCACCGGGGAGCTGTTTTTT
D: .; size: many; V: TRBV25-1; J: TRBJ1-1; CDR3: CASTMGNTEAFF; DNA: TGTGCCAGCACCATGGGGAACACTGAAGCTTTCTTT
D: .; size: .; V: TRBV20-1; J: TRBJ2-3; CDR3: CSASGETSTDTQYF; DNA: TGCAGTGCTAGTGGCGAGACTAGCACAGATACGCAGTATTTT
D: .; size: once; V: TRBV10-3; J: TRBJ1-1; CDR3: CAISEVAGSNTEAFF; DNA: TGTGCCATCAGTGAAGTGGCAGGTTCGAACACTGAAGCTTTCTTT
D: TRBD2; size: few; V: TRBV7-8; J: TRBJ2-1; CDR3: CASSRGLADYNEQFF; DNA: TGTGCCAGCAGCCGGGGACTAGCGGACTACAATGAGCAGTTCTTC
D: .; size: many; V: TRBV9; J: TRBJ2-3; CDR3: CASSPTGIFTDTQYF; DNA: TGTGCCAGCAGCCCTACAGGGATCTTCACAGATACGCAGTATTTT
D: .; size: many; V: TRBV6-5; J: TRBJ2-7; CDR3: CASSYSGEFYEQYF; DNA: TGTGCCAGCAGTTACTCGGGGGAATTCTACGAGCAGTACTTC
D: .; size: .; V: TRBV4-3; J: TRBJ2-7; CDR3: CASSQLQGPPYEQYF; DNA: TGCGCCAGCAGCCAACTTCAAGGCCCCCCGTACGAGCAGTACTTC
D: TRBD1; size: .; V: TRBV2; J: TRBJ1-2; CDR3: CASSEWTGGVGYTF; DNA: TGTGCCAGCAGTGAGTGGACAGGGGGAGTTGGTTACACCTTC
D: TRBD1; size: .; V: TRBV12-3/TRBV12-4; J: TRBJ2-1; CDR3: CASRQGDEQFF; DNA: TGTGCCAGCAGACAGGGGGATGAGCAGTTCTTC
D: .; size: .; V: TRBV6-6; J: TRBJ2-2; CDR3: CASSYSGGLRQRRELFF; DNA: TGTGCCAGCAGTTACTCGGGGGGCCTTCGGCAGCGGAGGGAGCTGTTTTTT
D: .; size: many; V: TRBV2; J: TRBJ1-1; CDR3: CASGGQNTEAFF; DNA: TGTGCCAGCGGGGGACAGAACACTGAAGCTTTCTTT
D: TRBD1; size: .; V: TRBV15; J: TRBJ1-2; CDR3: CATSRDRDPGNTF; DNA: TGTGCCACCAGCAGGGACAGGGACCCTGGAAACACCTTC
D: TRBD1; size: many; V: TRBV19; J: TRBJ2-6; CDR3: CASSEGTGASGANVLTF; DNA: TGTGCCAGTAGTGAAGGGACAGGGGCGAGTGGGGCCAACGTCCTGACTTTC
D: .; size: many; V: TRBV29-1; J: TRBJ2-5; CDR3: CSVEGRYGETQYF; DNA: TGCAGCGTTGAAGGGAGGTACGGGGAGACCCAGTACTTC
D: .; size: once; V: TRBV10-2; J: TRBJ2-7; CDR3: CASISTYSYEQYF; DNA: TGCGCCAGCATATCTACCTACTCCTACGAGCAGTACTTC
D: .; size: .; V: TRBV5-6; J: TRBJ1-2; CDR3: CASSASNYGYTF; DNA: TGTGCCAGCAGCGCCTCTAACTATGGCTACACCTTC
D: TRBD1; size: .; V: TRBV7-7; J: TRBJ1-1; CDR3: CASSLRDRDAKQDEAFF; DNA: TGTGCTAGCAGCTTGAGGGACAGGGATGCTAAACAAGATGAAGCTTTCTTT
D: .; size: .; V: TRBV12-3/TRBV12-4; J: TRBJ2-1; CDR3: CASTSGDEQFF; DNA: TGTGCCAGCACCTCTGGCGATGAGCAGTTCTTC
D: TRBD2; size: many; V: TRBV6-5; J: TRBJ2-1; CDR3: CASLGLASDEQFF; DNA: TGTGCCAGCCTGGGACTAGCATCAGATGAGCAGTTCTTC
D: TRBD2; size: .; V: TRBV9; J: TRBJ2-7; CDR3: CASSGGGLAGSEQYF; DNA: TGTGCCAGCAGCGGAGGTGGTCTAGCGGGGAGCGAGCAGTACTTC
D: .; size: many; V: TRBV5-6; J: TRBJ1-3; CDR3: CASSLVAGTRSGNTIYF; DNA: TGTGCCAGCAGCTTGGTGGCAGGAACCCGCTCTGGAAACACCATATATTTT
D: .; size: .; V: TRBV7-9; J: TRBJ1-2; CDR3: CASSRSTANYGYTF; DNA: TGTGCCAGCAGCCGATCGACAGCTAACTATGGCTACACCTTC
D: TRBD2; size: .; V: TRBV7-3; J: TRBJ2-2; CDR3: CASSFWGLAGGGSYSEQFF; DNA: TGTGCCAGCAGCTTCTGGGGACTAGCGGGAGGAGGGTCCTACAGTGAGCAGTTTTTT
D: .; size: once; V: TRBV24-1; J: TRBJ2-3; CDR3: CATSDPLYTDTQYF; DNA: TGTGCCACCAGTGACCCACTTTACACAGATACGCAGTATTTT
D: .; size: .; V: TRBV20-1; J: TRBJ2-5; CDR3: CSARAIKTQYF; DNA: TGCAGTGCTAGAGCCATAAAGACCCAGTACTTC
D: TRBD2; size: once; V: TRBV7-6; J: TRBJ2-5; CDR3: CASSLGPSGRGETQYF; DNA: TGTGCCAGCAGCTTAGGGCCTAGCGGGAGGGGGGAGACCCAGTACTTC
D: TRBD1; size: few; V: TRBV6-1; J: TRBJ1-4; CDR3: CASSELGTGIPTNEKLFF; DNA: TGTGCCAGCAGTGAACTGGGGACAGGGATTCCAACTAATGAAAAACTGTTTTTT
D: TRBD1; size: once; V: TRBV7-2; J: TRBJ2-7; CDR3: CASSLVTGQGYEQYF; DNA: TGTGCCAGCAGCTTAGTCACGGGACAGGGCTACGAGCAGTACTTC
D: .; size: .; V: TRBV20-1; J: TRBJ2-7; CDR3: CSASKGSSYEQYF; DNA: TGCAGTGCTAGTAAGGGGAGCTCCTACGAGCAGTACTTC
D: .; size: .; V: TRBV4-3; J: TRBJ2-7; CDR3: CASSPGMMFEQYF; DNA: TGCGCCAGCAGCCCAGGGATGATGTTCGAGCAGTACTTC
D: .; size: .; V: TRBV5-1; J: TRBJ2-7; CDR3: CASSLQGSYEQYF; DNA: TGTGCCAGCAGCTTGCAGGGCTCCTACGAGCAGTACTTC
D: .; size: many; V: TRBV29-1; J: TRBJ1-2; CDR3: CSVVDNGAYYGYTF; DNA: TGCAGCGTAGTTGACAACGGGGCGTACTATGGCTACACCTTC
D: TRBD1; size: .; V: TRBV14; J: TRBJ2-3; CDR3: CASSHWGQESDTQYF; DNA: TGTGCCAGCAGTCATTGGGGACAGGAGTCAGATACGCAGTATTTT
D: TRBD1; size: .; V: TRBV20-1; J: TRBJ1-2; CDR3: CSATDMDRGNTEAYGYTF; DNA: TGCAGTGCTACCGACATGGACAGGGGGAACACTGAAGCTTATGGCTACACCTTC
D: TRBD1; size: .; V: TRBV10-3; J: TRBJ2-7; CDR3: CAISESYPRNQRGPGEQYF; DNA: TGTGCCATCAGTGAGTCTTATCCCCGGAATCAGAGGGGGCCAGGCGAGCAGTACTTC
D: .; size: few; V: TRBV6-2/TRBV6-3; J: TRBJ2-3; CDR3: CASSSPSTSRTQYF; DNA: TGTGCCAGCAGTTCGCCCTCGACTAGTCGCACGCAGTATTTT
D: TRBD1; size: .; V: TRBV5-1; J: TRBJ1-2; CDR3: CASSLDRGTISGYTF; DNA: TGCGCCAGCAGCTTGGACAGGGGGACCATTTCTGGCTACACCTTC
D: .; size: .; V: TRBV7-2; J: TRBJ2-1; CDR3: CASSLGAGGGDGEQFF; DNA: TGTGCCAGCAGCTTGGGGGCCGGTGGGGGAGACGGAGAGCAGTTCTTC
D: TRBD1; size: .; V: TRBV5-4; J: TRBJ1-3; CDR3: CASILQGASGNTIYF; DNA: TGTGCCAGCATCCTACAGGGGGCAAGTGGAAACACCATATATTTT
D: TRBD1; size: .; V: TRBV30; J: TRBJ2-2; CDR3: CAWIRQGATVGELFF; DNA: TGTGCCTGGATAAGACAGGGGGCGACCGTCGGGGAGCTGTTTTTT
D: TRBD1; size: .; V: TRBV7-3; J: TRBJ2-3; CDR3: CASSSTGTVGTDTQYF; DNA: TGTGCCAGCAGCTCTACCGGGACAGTGGGCACAGATACGCAGTATTTT
D: TRBD1; size: many; V: TRBV7-9; J: TRBJ1-1; CDR3: CASSLSLASTGRGQAEAFF; DNA: TGTGCCAGCAGCTTATCTCTCGCTTCGACAGGGCGTGGACAGGCTGAAGCTTTCTTT
D: .; size: few; V: TRBV30; J: TRBJ2-1; CDR3: CAWSEGAQGVEQFF; DNA: TGTGCCTGGAGTGAAGGGGCCCAAGGCGTTGAGCAGTTCTTC
D: TRBD2; size: once; V: TRBV29-1; J: TRBJ2-1; CDR3: CSVGGWGGSYNEQFF; DNA: TGCAGCGTTGGTGGTTGGGGGGGGTCCTACAATGAGCAGTTCTTC
D: .; size: many; V: TRBV29-1; J: TRBJ2-1; CDR3: CSVEDIGLAGYNEQFF; DNA: TGCAGCGTTGAAGATATCGGGCTAGCAGGCTACAATGAGCAGTTCTTC
D: .; size: .; V: TRBV7-3; J: TRBJ1-1; CDR3: CASSLRGQRTEAFF; DNA: TGTGCCAGCAGCTTAAGGGGGCAGCGCACTGAAGCTTTCTTT